This entry concerns a single TCR beta chain. This sample was included in a study of blood T cell repertoires in COVID-19. Looked up from germline, CDR1 is MNHEY and CDR2 is SVGEGT. The CDR3 runs 13 residues. Trimming took off 2 bases at V and 2 bases at J, with 7 bases between the two ends. Clones were sequenced by immunoSEQ multiplex PCR, and TCRdb holds only the in-frame ones, with some missing. Among 300,000 to 350,000 clones listed, 80% to 95% were seen once. Material: peripheral blood. This chain joins TRBV6-2 or TRBV6-3 and TRBJ2-7, with TRBD2 as a possible D gene (6 bases). This receptor was taken from a woman aged 25 to 39 with COVID-19, enrolled during active disease. The CDR3 spells CASSYAGPYEQYF. The CDR3 DNA reads as TGTGCCAGCAGTTACGCGGGGCCCTACGAGCAGTACTTC.